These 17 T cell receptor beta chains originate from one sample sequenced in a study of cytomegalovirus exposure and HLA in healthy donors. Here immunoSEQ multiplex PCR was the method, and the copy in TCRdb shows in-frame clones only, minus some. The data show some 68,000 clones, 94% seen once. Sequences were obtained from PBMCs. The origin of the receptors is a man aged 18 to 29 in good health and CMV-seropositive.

DNA for the CDR3: TGCGCCAGCAGCTGGACGGGATTTACAGATACGCAGTATTTT. Its protein product is CASSWTGFTDTQYF. This sequence joins TRBV5-1 and TRBJ2-3; tentative D call: TRBD2 (5 bases). Germline V lookup: CDR1 SGHRS, CDR2 YFSETQ. The CDR3 extends over 14 amino acids. Trimming pared 3 bases from V and 3 bases from J, leaving 11 bases between.

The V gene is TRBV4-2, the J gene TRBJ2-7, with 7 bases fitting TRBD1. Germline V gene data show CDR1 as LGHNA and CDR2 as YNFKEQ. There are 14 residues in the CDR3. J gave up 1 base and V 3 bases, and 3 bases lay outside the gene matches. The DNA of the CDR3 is TGTGCCAGCAGCCAGGCGACAGGGTCCTACGAGCAGTACTTC. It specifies CASSQATGSYEQYF.

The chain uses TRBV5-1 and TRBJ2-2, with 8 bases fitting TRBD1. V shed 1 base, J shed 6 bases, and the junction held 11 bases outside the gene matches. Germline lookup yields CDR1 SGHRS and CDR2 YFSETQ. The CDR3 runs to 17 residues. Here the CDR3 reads CASSLSGGASRAGELFF. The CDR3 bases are TGCGCCAGCAGCTTGTCAGGGGGCGCAAGTAGGGCCGGGGAGCTGTTTTTT.

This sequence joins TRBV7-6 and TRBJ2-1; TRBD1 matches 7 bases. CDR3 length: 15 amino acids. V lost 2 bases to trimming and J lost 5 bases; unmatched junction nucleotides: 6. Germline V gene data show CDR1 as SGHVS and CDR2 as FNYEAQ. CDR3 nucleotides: TGTGCCAGCAGCTTAATGGGACAGAGGAACAATGAGCAGTTCTTC. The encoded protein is CASSLMGQRNNEQFF.

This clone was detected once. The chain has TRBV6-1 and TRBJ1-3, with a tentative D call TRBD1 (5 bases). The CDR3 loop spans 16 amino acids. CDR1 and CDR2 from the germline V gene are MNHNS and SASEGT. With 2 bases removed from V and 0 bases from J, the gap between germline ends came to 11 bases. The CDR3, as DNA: TGTGCCAGCAGTGAACTCCCCGACAGCTCTGGAAACACCATATATTTT. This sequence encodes CASSELPDSSGNTIYF.

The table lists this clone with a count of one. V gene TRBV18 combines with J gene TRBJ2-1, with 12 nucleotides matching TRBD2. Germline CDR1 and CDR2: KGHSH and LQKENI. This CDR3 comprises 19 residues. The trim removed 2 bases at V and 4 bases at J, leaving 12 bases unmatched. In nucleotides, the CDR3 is TGTGCCAGCTCACCAATGGACCGCCTACTAGCGGGGGGATACAATGAGCAGTTCTTC. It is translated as CASSPMDRLLAGGYNEQFF.

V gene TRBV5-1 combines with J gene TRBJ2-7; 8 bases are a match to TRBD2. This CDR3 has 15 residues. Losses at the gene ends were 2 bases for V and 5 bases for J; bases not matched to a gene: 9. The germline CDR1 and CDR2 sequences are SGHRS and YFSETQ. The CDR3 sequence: CASSLSGGDVNEQYF. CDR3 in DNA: TGCGCCAGCAGCTTAAGCGGGGGAGACGTAAACGAGCAGTACTTC.

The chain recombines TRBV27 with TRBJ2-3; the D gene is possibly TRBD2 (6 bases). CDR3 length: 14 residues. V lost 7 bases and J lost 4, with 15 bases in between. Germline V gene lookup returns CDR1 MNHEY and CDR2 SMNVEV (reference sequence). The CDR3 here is CASTRLRGSDTQYF. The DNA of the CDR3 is TGTGCCAGCACCAGGTTACGGGGGTCAGATACGCAGTATTTT.

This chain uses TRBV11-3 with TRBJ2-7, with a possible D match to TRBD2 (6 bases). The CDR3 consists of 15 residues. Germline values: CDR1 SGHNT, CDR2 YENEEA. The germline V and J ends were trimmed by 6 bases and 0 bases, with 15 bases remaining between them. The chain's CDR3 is CASSSGPGDSYEQYF. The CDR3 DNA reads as TGTGCCAGCAGTTCAGGCCCGGGAGACTCCTACGAGCAGTACTTC.

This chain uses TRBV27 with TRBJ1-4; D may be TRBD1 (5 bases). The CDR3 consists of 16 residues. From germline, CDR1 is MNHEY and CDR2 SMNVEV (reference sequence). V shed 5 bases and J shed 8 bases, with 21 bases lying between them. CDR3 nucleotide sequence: TGTGCCAGCAGTATCTCGCAAGGGGAGGTGGGGGAAAAACTGTTTTTT. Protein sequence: CASSISQGEVGEKLFF.

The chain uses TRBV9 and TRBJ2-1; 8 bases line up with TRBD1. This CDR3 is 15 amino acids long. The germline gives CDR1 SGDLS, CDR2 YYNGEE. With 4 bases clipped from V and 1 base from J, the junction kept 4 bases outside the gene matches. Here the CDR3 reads CASSIDRGSYNEQFF. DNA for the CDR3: TGTGCCAGCAGCATCGACAGGGGATCCTACAATGAGCAGTTCTTC.

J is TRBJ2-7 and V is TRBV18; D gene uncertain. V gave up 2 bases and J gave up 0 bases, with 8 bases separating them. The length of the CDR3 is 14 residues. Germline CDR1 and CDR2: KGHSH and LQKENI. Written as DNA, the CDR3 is TGTGCCAGCTCACCATCGGGTAGCTCCTACGAGCAGTACTTC. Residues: CASSPSGSSYEQYF.

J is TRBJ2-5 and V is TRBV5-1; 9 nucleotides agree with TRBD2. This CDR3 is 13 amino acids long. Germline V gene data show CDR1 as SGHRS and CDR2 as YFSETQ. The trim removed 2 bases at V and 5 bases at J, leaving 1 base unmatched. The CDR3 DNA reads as TGCGCCAGCAGCTTCCTAGCGGGGGAGACCCAGTACTTC. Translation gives CASSFLAGETQYF.

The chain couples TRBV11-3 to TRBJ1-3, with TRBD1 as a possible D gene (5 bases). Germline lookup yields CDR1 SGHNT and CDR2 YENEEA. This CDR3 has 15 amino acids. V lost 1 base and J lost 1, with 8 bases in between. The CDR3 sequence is CASSLGGTSGNTIYF. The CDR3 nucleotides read TGTGCCAGCAGCTTAGGGGGCACTTCTGGAAACACCATATATTTT.

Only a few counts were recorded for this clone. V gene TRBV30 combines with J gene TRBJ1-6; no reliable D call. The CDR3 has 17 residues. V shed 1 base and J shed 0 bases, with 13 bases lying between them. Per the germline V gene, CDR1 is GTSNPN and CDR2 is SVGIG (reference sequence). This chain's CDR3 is CAWSGGGSSSYNSPLHF. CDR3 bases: TGTGCCTGGAGTGGCGGCGGCTCGAGCTCCTATAATTCACCCCTCCACTTT.

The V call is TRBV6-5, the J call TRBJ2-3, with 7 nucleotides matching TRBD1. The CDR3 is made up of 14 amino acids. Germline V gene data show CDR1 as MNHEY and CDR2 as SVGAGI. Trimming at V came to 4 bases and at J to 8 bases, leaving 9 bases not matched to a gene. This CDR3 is CASSLENRGATQYF. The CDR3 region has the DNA TGTGCCAGCAGTTTAGAGAACAGGGGTGCTACGCAGTATTTT.

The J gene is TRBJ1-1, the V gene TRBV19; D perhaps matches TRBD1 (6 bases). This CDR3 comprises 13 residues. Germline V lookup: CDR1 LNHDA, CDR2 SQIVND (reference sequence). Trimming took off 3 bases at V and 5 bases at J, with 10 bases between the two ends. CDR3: CASSITGLTEAFF. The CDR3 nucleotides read TGTGCCAGTAGTATTACAGGGTTAACTGAAGCTTTCTTT.